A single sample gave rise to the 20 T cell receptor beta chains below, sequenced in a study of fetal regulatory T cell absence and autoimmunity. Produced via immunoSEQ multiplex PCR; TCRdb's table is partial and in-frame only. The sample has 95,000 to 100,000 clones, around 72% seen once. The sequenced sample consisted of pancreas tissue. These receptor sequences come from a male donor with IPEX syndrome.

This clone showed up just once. CDR3 DNA sequence: TGTGCCAGCAGTGCCATACAGGGGAAGACAGATACGCAGTATTTT. Its translation: CASSAIQGKTDTQYF. The chain joins TRBV6-1 to TRBJ2-3; 7 nucleotides align to TRBD1. CDR3 length: 15 residues. Trimming took 4 bases from V and 3 from J; bases not matched to a gene: 7. The V gene's germline CDR1 is MNHNS and CDR2 SASEGT.

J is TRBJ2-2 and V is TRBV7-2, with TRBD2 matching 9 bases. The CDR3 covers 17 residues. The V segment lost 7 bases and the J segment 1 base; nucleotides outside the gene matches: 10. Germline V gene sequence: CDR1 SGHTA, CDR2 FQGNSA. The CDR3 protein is CASTTRRRGGNTGELFF. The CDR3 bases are TGTGCCAGCACTACGAGGCGGCGGGGGGGGAACACCGGGGAGCTGTTTTTT.

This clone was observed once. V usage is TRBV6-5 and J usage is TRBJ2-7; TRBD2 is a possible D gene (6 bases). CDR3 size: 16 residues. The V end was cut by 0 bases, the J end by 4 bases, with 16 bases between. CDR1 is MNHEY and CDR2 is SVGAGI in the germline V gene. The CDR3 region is CASSYSAGMPIYEQYF. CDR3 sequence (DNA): TGTGCCAGCAGTTACTCCGCGGGGATGCCAATTTACGAGCAGTACTTC.

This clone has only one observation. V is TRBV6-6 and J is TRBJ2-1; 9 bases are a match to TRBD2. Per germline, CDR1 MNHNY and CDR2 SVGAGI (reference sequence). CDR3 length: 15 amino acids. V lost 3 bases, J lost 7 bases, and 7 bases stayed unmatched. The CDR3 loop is CASSYIRREGNEQFF. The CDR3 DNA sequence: TGTGCCAGCAGTTATATACGGCGGGAGGGGAATGAGCAGTTCTTC.

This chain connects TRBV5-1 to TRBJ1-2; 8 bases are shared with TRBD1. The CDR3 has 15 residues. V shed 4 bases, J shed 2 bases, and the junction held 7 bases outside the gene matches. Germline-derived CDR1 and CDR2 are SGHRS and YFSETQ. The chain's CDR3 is CASSLQGQGNYGYTF. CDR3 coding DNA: TGCGCCAGCAGCCTGCAAGGACAGGGCAACTATGGCTACACCTTC.

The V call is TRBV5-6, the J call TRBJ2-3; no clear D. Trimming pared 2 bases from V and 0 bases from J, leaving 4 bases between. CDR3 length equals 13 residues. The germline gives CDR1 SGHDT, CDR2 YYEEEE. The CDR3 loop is CASSFSSTDTQYF. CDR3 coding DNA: TGTGCCAGCAGCTTTAGTAGCACAGATACGCAGTATTTT.

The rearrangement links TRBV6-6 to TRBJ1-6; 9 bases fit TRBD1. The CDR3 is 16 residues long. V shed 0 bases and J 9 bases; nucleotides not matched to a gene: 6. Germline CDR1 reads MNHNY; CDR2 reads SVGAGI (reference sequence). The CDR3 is CASSYSNRGLSSPLHF. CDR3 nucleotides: TGTGCCAGCAGTTACTCAAACAGGGGGCTTAGTTCACCCCTCCACTTT.

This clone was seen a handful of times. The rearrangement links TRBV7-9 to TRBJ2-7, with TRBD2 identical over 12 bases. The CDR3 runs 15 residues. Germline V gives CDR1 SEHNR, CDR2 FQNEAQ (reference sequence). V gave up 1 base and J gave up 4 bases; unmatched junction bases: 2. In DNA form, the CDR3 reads TGTGCCAGCAGCTTAGGGACTAGCGGGATATACGAGCAGTACTTC. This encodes CASSLGTSGIYEQYF.

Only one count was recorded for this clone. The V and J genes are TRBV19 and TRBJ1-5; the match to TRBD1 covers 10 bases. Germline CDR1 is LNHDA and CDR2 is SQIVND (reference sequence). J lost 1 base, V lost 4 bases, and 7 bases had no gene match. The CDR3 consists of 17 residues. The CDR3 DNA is TGTGCCAGTAGTACCCGTACGGGACAGGGGAGCAATCAGCCCCAGCATTTT. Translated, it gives CASSTRTGQGSNQPQHF.

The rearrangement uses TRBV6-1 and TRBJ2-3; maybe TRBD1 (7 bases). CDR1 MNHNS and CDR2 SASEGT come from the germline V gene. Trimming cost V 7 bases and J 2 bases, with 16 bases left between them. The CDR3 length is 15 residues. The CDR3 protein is CASTVSGGLTDTQYF. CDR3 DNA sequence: TGTGCCAGCACGGTTTCAGGGGGACTCACAGATACGCAGTATTTT.

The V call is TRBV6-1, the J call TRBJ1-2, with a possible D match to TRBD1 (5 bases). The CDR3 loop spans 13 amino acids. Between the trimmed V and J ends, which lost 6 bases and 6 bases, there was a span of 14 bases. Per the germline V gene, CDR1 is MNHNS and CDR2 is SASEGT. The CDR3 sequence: CASRLYGGDGYTF. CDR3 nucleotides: TGTGCCAGCAGGCTCTATGGGGGAGATGGCTACACCTTC.

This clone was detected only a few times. DNA of the CDR3: TGTGCCAGCGGTCAGGGGACAGATACGCAGTATTTT. This encodes CASGQGTDTQYF. The chain joins TRBV2 to TRBJ2-3, with D maybe TRBD1 (6 bases). Per germline, CDR1 SNHLY and CDR2 FYNNEI. The CDR3 runs 12 residues. The V end lost 8 bases, the J end lost 3 bases, and 9 bases lay between the germline ends.

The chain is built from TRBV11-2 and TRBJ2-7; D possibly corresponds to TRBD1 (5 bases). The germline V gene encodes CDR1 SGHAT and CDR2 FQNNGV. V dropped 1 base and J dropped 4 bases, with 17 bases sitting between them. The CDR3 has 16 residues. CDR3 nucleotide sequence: TGTGCCAGCAGCTTAGCCGCTGGCAGGGCTAAATACGAGCAGTACTTC. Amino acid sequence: CASSLAAGRAKYEQYF.

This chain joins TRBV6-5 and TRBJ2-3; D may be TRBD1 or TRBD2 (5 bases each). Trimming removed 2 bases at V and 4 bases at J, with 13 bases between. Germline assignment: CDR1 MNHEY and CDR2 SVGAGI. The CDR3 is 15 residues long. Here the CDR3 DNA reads TGTGCCAGCAGTTACGAGGAGCTGGGGGCAGATACGCAGTATTTT. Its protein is CASSYEELGADTQYF.

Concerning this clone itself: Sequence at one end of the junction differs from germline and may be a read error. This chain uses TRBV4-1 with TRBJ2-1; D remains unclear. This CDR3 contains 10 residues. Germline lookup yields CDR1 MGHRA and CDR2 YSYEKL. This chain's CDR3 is CASGHSQQFF. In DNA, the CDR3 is TGCGCCAGCGGCCATAGTCAACAGTTCTTC.

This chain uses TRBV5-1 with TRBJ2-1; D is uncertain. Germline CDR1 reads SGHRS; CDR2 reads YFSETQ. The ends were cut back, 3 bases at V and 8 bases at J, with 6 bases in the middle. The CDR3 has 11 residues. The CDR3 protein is CASSWADEQFF. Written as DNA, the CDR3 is TGCGCCAGCAGCTGGGCCGATGAGCAGTTCTTC. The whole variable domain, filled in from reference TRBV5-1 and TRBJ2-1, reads KAGVTQTPRYLIKTRGQQVTLSCSPISGHRSVSWYQQTPGQGLQFLFEYFSETQRNKGNFPGRFSGRQFSNSRSEMNVSTLELGDSALYLCASSWADEQFFGPGTRLTVL.

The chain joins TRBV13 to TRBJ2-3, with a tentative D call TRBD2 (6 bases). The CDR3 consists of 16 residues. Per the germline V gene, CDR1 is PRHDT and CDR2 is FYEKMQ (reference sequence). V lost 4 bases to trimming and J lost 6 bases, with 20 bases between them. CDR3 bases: TGTGCCAGCAGCTCGCCCAGGAAGGGAGGCCCCGATACGCAGTATTTT. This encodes CASSSPRKGGPDTQYF.

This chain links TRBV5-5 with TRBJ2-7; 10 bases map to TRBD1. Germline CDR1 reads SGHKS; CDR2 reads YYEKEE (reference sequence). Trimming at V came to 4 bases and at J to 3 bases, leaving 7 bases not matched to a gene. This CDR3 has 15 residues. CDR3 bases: TGTGCCAGCAGCCCCGGGACAGGGGAAGGCTACGAGCAGTACTTC. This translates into CASSPGTGEGYEQYF.

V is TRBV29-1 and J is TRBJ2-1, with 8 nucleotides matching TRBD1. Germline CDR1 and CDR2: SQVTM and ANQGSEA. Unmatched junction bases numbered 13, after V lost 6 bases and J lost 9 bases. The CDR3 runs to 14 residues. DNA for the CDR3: TGCAGCGTGGGACGCTTGGACAGGGTGACTGAGCAGTTCTTC. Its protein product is CSVGRLDRVTEQFF.

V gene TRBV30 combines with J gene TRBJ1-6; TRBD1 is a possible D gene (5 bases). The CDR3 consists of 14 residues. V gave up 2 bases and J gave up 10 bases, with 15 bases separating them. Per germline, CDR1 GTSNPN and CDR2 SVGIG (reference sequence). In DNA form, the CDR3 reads TGTGCCTGGAGTTATGGCAGGGCTAGGTCACCCCTCCACTTT. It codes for CAWSYGRARSPLHF.